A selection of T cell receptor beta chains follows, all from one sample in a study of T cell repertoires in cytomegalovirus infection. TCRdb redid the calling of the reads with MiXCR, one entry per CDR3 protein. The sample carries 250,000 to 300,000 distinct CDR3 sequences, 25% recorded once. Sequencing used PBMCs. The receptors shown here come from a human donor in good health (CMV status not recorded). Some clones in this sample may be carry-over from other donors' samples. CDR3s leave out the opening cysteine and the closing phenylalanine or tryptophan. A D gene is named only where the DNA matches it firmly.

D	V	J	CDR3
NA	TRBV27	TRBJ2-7	ASRNRATDEQY
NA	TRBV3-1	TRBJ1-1	ASSQVKNTEAF
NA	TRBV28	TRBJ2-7	ASSSGLPEGE
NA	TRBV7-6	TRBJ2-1	ASSRSSYNEQF
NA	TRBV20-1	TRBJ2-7	SASGTPHYEQY
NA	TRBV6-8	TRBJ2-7	ASSYVQSQAYEQY
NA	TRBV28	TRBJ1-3	ASRLLDRVGNTIY
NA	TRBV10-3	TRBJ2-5	AIRVAVQETQY
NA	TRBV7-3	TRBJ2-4	ASSLVEGDIQY
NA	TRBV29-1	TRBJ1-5	SVGGRGGQPQH
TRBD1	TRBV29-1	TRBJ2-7	SVEDPGQGFYEQY
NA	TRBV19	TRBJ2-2	ASKDFTGELF
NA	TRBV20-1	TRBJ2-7	SATPDRQAAWSEQY
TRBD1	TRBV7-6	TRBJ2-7	ASSSPGQGLYEQY
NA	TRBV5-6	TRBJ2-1	ASSSSLAPYNEQF
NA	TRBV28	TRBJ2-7	ASGGHYEQY
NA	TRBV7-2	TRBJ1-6	ASRRRSGVNSPLH
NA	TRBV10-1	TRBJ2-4	ASSEVQGGIQY
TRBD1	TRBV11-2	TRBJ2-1	ASSSTGGNSYNEQF
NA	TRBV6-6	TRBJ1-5	ASSPGRLGSQPQH
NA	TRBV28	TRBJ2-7	ASSLGDRTYEQY
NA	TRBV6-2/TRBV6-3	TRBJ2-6	ASSHTFSGANVLT
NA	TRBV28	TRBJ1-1	ASSLSRTEAF
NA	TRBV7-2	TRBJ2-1	ASSRRGDEQF
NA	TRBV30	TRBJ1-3	AWSVQDRPGNTIY
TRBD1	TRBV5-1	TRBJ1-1	ASWGQALNTEAF